The rows below give T cell receptor beta chains drawn from one sample of a study of identical twins. TCRdb re-called the 5' RACE reads through MiXCR, storing one row per CDR3 protein. The table records roughly 250,000 distinct CDR3 sequences, 11% to 15% of them present only once. The sequencing input was memory (CD45RO+) T cells sorted from blood. Receptors were obtained from a woman younger than 30 in good health. Both conserved end residues are part of each CDR3. A D gene is named only where the DNA matches it firmly. Only part of the rows carry a size: once, few, many, or a class if the clone is expanded.

CDR3aa: CASSQMAGKGELFF
CDR3nt: TGTGCCAGCAGCCAGATGGCAGGGAAGGGGGAACTGTTTTTT
j_gene: TRBJ1-4
v_gene: TRBV7-9
d_gene: .
abundance: .

CDR3aa: CASSLGLDDYNEQFF
CDR3nt: TGTGCCAGCAGCCTTGGACTAGACGACTACAATGAGCAGTTCTTC
j_gene: TRBJ2-1
v_gene: TRBV5-5
d_gene: TRBD2
abundance: many

CDR3aa: CASSLQGQLNQPQHF
CDR3nt: TGTGCCAGCAGCTTACAGGGACAGCTCAATCAGCCCCAGCATTTT
j_gene: TRBJ1-5
v_gene: TRBV7-8
d_gene: TRBD1
abundance: .

CDR3aa: CSARSRMADTQYF
CDR3nt: TGCAGTGCTAGAAGTAGAATGGCAGATACGCAGTATTTT
j_gene: TRBJ2-3
v_gene: TRBV20-1
d_gene: .
abundance: .

CDR3aa: CASSQPRDRGDYGYTF
CDR3nt: TGCGCCAGCAGCCAACCAAGGGACAGGGGGGACTATGGCTACACCTTC
j_gene: TRBJ1-2
v_gene: TRBV4-1
d_gene: TRBD1
abundance: .

CDR3aa: CASSLATMGINIQYF
CDR3nt: TGCGCCAGCAGCTTGGCCACGATGGGGATAAACATTCAGTACTTC
j_gene: TRBJ2-4
v_gene: TRBV5-1
d_gene: .
abundance: .

CDR3aa: CASSLAGVRGYTF
CDR3nt: TGTGCCAGCAGCTTAGCAGGGGTTCGGGGCTACACCTTC
j_gene: TRBJ1-2
v_gene: TRBV7-2
d_gene: .
abundance: few

CDR3aa: CSAPLAGPYEQYF
CDR3nt: TGCAGTGCTCCGTTAGCGGGCCCCTACGAGCAGTACTTC
j_gene: TRBJ2-7
v_gene: TRBV20-1
d_gene: TRBD2
abundance: .

CDR3aa: CASSEQRDPFEQYF
CDR3nt: TGTGCCAGCAGCGAACAGCGGGACCCTTTCGAGCAGTACTTC
j_gene: TRBJ2-7
v_gene: TRBV7-8
d_gene: TRBD2
abundance: many

CDR3aa: CSAHLAGVLFF
CDR3nt: TGCAGTGCGCATCTAGCGGGAGTGTTGTTCTTC
j_gene: TRBJ2-1
v_gene: TRBV20-1
d_gene: TRBD2
abundance: .

CDR3aa: CASSQEVGSAGAYNEQFF
CDR3nt: TGCGCCAGCAGCCAAGAAGTGGGTTCGGCGGGCGCCTACAATGAGCAGTTCTTC
j_gene: TRBJ2-1
v_gene: TRBV4-1
d_gene: .
abundance: .

CDR3aa: CASSGVGTNEQFF
CDR3nt: TGCGCCAGCAGTGGAGTGGGAACCAATGAGCAGTTCTTC
j_gene: TRBJ2-1
v_gene: TRBV10-1
d_gene: .
abundance: few

CDR3aa: CASSFPPGQGASPLHF
CDR3nt: TGTGCCAGCAGTTTCCCACCGGGACAGGGGGCATCACCCCTCCACTTT
j_gene: TRBJ1-6
v_gene: TRBV27
d_gene: TRBD1
abundance: many

CDR3aa: CASSRSGTSDTQYF
CDR3nt: TGTGCCAGCAGTCGCTCCGGGACTAGCGATACGCAGTATTTT
j_gene: TRBJ2-3
v_gene: TRBV12-3/TRBV12-4
d_gene: TRBD2
abundance: .

CDR3aa: CASSESTRLGNGYTF
CDR3nt: TGTGCCAGCAGTGAAAGTACCCGGCTGGGGAATGGCTACACCTTC
j_gene: TRBJ1-2
v_gene: TRBV25-1
d_gene: .
abundance: .

CDR3aa: CASSLGIETQYF
CDR3nt: TGTGCCAGCAGCTTAGGAATTGAGACCCAGTACTTC
j_gene: TRBJ2-5
v_gene: TRBV7-6
d_gene: .
abundance: .

CDR3aa: CASSRMAAQETQYF
CDR3nt: TGTGCCAGCTCCCGAATGGCGGCCCAAGAGACCCAGTACTTC
j_gene: TRBJ2-5
v_gene: TRBV18
d_gene: .
abundance: few

CDR3aa: CASTAGNTIYF
CDR3nt: TGTGCCAGTACCGCTGGAAACACCATATATTTT
j_gene: TRBJ1-3
v_gene: TRBV19
d_gene: .
abundance: .

CDR3aa: CASSQPEAGHYNEQFF
CDR3nt: TGCGCCAGCAGCCAGCCCGAGGCGGGGCATTACAATGAGCAGTTCTTC
j_gene: TRBJ2-1
v_gene: TRBV5-1
d_gene: .
abundance: few

CDR3aa: CAARPGQGIYEQYF
CDR3nt: TGTGCCGCTCGACCGGGACAGGGGATCTACGAGCAGTACTTC
j_gene: TRBJ2-7
v_gene: TRBV2
d_gene: TRBD1
abundance: .

CDR3aa: CSARGGGGDGYTF
CDR3nt: TGCAGTGCTAGAGGGGGCGGCGGAGATGGCTACACCTTC
j_gene: TRBJ1-2
v_gene: TRBV20-1
d_gene: .
abundance: many

CDR3aa: CASRGQGSSSYTF
CDR3nt: TGTGCCAGCAGAGGACAGGGCTCTTCGAGCTACACCTTC
j_gene: TRBJ1-2
v_gene: TRBV6-1
d_gene: TRBD1
abundance: .

CDR3aa: CASRNTRSGETQYF
CDR3nt: TGTGCCAGCAGAAATACTAGGTCCGGGGAGACCCAGTACTTC
j_gene: TRBJ2-5
v_gene: TRBV3-1
d_gene: .
abundance: many

CDR3aa: CASSTYLAHPPYNEQFF
CDR3nt: TGCGCCAGCAGCACCTATCTAGCCCATCCCCCCTACAATGAGCAGTTCTTC
j_gene: TRBJ2-1
v_gene: TRBV5-1
d_gene: .
abundance: few

CDR3aa: CASGLDRGYEQYF
CDR3nt: TGTGCTAGTGGTTTGGACAGGGGGTACGAGCAGTACTTC
j_gene: TRBJ2-7
v_gene: TRBV12-5
d_gene: TRBD1
abundance: many

CDR3aa: CASSLKPWGPEQYF
CDR3nt: TGTGCCAGCAGTTTAAAGCCCTGGGGGCCGGAGCAGTACTTC
j_gene: TRBJ2-7
v_gene: TRBV27
d_gene: .
abundance: .

CDR3aa: CASWDRGGYTF
CDR3nt: TGTGCCAGCTGGGACAGGGGTGGCTACACCTTC
j_gene: TRBJ1-2
v_gene: TRBV2
d_gene: TRBD1
abundance: few

CDR3aa: CSARLVAAPNEQFF
CDR3nt: TGCAGTGCTAGATTGGTAGCGGCCCCTAATGAGCAGTTCTTC
j_gene: TRBJ2-1
v_gene: TRBV20-1
d_gene: .
abundance: .

CDR3aa: CASSSRTSGRTNEQFF
CDR3nt: TGTGCCAGCAGCTCACGGACTAGCGGGAGAACCAATGAGCAGTTCTTC
j_gene: TRBJ2-1
v_gene: TRBV7-2
d_gene: TRBD2
abundance: few

CDR3aa: CASSENAYYEQYF
CDR3nt: TGTGCCAGCAGCGAGAACGCGTACTACGAGCAGTACTTC
j_gene: TRBJ2-7
v_gene: TRBV6-2/TRBV6-3
d_gene: .
abundance: few

CDR3aa: CASSYSVSVTPRRADTQYF
CDR3nt: TGTGCCAGCAGTTATTCGGTATCGGTAACCCCTAGGAGGGCAGATACGCAGTATTTT
j_gene: TRBJ2-3
v_gene: TRBV6-2/TRBV6-3
d_gene: .
abundance: once

CDR3aa: CASSVEPADNGYTF
CDR3nt: TGTGCCAGCAGCGTAGAGCCGGCAGACAATGGCTACACCTTC
j_gene: TRBJ1-2
v_gene: TRBV9
d_gene: .
abundance: .

CDR3aa: CASSQGTGGTDTQYF
CDR3nt: TGTGCCAGCAGCCAGGGGACAGGGGGCACAGATACGCAGTATTTT
j_gene: TRBJ2-3
v_gene: TRBV5-5
d_gene: TRBD1
abundance: many

CDR3aa: CASSSREDEQYF
CDR3nt: TGTGCCAGCAGTTCTAGAGAGGACGAGCAGTACTTC
j_gene: TRBJ2-7
v_gene: TRBV12-3/TRBV12-4
d_gene: .
abundance: few

CDR3aa: CASSLYRSTTEAFF
CDR3nt: TGTGCCAGCAGCTTGTACAGGTCGACCACTGAAGCTTTCTTT
j_gene: TRBJ1-1
v_gene: TRBV9
d_gene: .
abundance: many

CDR3aa: CASNQIGRENTEAFF
CDR3nt: TGTGCCAGCAACCAAATTGGACGGGAGAACACTGAAGCTTTCTTT
j_gene: TRBJ1-1
v_gene: TRBV7-9
d_gene: .
abundance: few

CDR3aa: CASSSRAGFNQPQHF
CDR3nt: TGTGCCAGCAGTTCCAGGGCGGGGTTCAATCAGCCCCAGCATTTT
j_gene: TRBJ1-5
v_gene: TRBV27
d_gene: .
abundance: few

CDR3aa: CASGSLTQYEQYF
CDR3nt: TGTGCTAGTGGTTCTCTGACCCAGTACGAGCAGTACTTC
j_gene: TRBJ2-7
v_gene: TRBV12-5
d_gene: .
abundance: .

CDR3aa: CASSPRALAGLDYGYTF
CDR3nt: TGTGCCAGCAGCCCCCGAGCGTTAGCAGGGCTGGACTATGGCTACACCTTC
j_gene: TRBJ1-2
v_gene: TRBV3-1
d_gene: .
abundance: .

CDR3aa: CASRGIQLGPKNIQYF
CDR3nt: TGCGCCAGCAGGGGGATCCAACTGGGTCCCAAAAACATTCAGTACTTC
j_gene: TRBJ2-4
v_gene: TRBV10-2
d_gene: .
abundance: many

CDR3aa: CATRRKTTGTTNF
CDR3nt: TGTGCCACCAGAAGAAAAACAACCGGGACAACCAACTTC
j_gene: TRBJ1-2
v_gene: TRBV6-1
d_gene: .
abundance: many

CDR3aa: CASKRGQGIGEAFF
CDR3nt: TGTGCCAGCAAACGGGGACAGGGGATAGGTGAAGCTTTCTTT
j_gene: TRBJ1-1
v_gene: TRBV12-3/TRBV12-4
d_gene: TRBD1
abundance: .

CDR3aa: CASTVSGAANEQFF
CDR3nt: TGTGCCAGCACTGTAAGCGGCGCCGCCAATGAGCAGTTCTTC
j_gene: TRBJ2-1
v_gene: TRBV6-1
d_gene: .
abundance: .

CDR3aa: CASSQPGTSGGNEQFF
CDR3nt: TGTGCCAGCAGCCAACCAGGCACTAGCGGGGGAAATGAGCAGTTCTTC
j_gene: TRBJ2-1
v_gene: TRBV14
d_gene: TRBD2
abundance: .

CDR3aa: CASKGRASSTDTQYF
CDR3nt: TGCGCCAGCAAGGGAAGGGCGAGTAGCACAGATACGCAGTATTTT
j_gene: TRBJ2-3
v_gene: TRBV5-1
d_gene: .
abundance: few

CDR3aa: CASRDSPSSPLHF
CDR3nt: TGTGCCAGCAGGGACAGCCCATCGTCACCCCTCCACTTT
j_gene: TRBJ1-6
v_gene: TRBV2
d_gene: .
abundance: .